Detailed here is one T cell receptor (beta chain). The J segment lost 8 bases and the V segment lost 7 bases, leaving 4 bases of the junction unmatched. The CDR3 length is 13 residues. The germline V gene has CDR1 MNHNY and CDR2 SVGAGI (reference sequence). Clones were read by immunoSEQ multiplex PCR, and TCRdb kept only the in-frame ones, dropping some. The table lists approximately 230,000 clones, 80% to 90% of them singletons. This entry belongs to a study of blood T cell repertoires in COVID-19. In the study overall: COVID-19 samples collected from the United States, Italy and Spain covered acute and convalescent phases.

This sequence originates from a man aged 25-40 years with active or convalescent COVID-19. Specimen: peripheral blood. The V gene is TRBV6-6, the J gene TRBJ2-1, with 11 bases lining up with TRBD2. This chain's CDR3 is CASIASGGYEQFF. The CDR3 coding sequence is TGTGCCAGCATTGCTAGCGGGGGGTATGAGCAGTTCTTC.